The 17 T cell receptor beta chains given below trace back to one sample, sequenced in a study of Ad26.COV2.S vaccination and SARS-CoV-2 variants. Assay used: immunoSEQ multiplex PCR; TCRdb lists only in-frame clones, some missing. The sample contains about 180,000 clones, around nine tenths of which appear only once. The sequences come from peripheral blood, collected after recovery from COVID-19. These receptors were taken from a human donor who had recovered from COVID-19.

The V and J genes are TRBV2 and TRBJ2-1; TRBD2 is a possible D gene (7 bases). The CDR3 has 16 amino acids. Trimming shortened V by 5 bases and J by 5 bases, and 19 bases separated the two germline ends. Germline V gives CDR1 SNHLY, CDR2 FYNNEI. DNA of the CDR3: TGTGCCAGCAGTAGGGGGAGGGGGGCGCCTGACAATGAGCAGTTCTTC. It specifies CASSRGRGAPDNEQFF.

This clone has a handful of counts. J is TRBJ2-3 and V is TRBV6-5; tentative D call: TRBD2 (5 bases). V was shortened by 11 bases and J by 6 bases, with 18 bases between the two germline ends. Germline V gene data show CDR1 as MNHEY and CDR2 as SVGAGI. The CDR3 covers 13 residues. This CDR3 reads CAGALRGPDTQYF. CDR3 DNA sequence: TGTGCCGGCGCCCTCCGGGGTCCGGATACGCAGTATTTT.

The genes are TRBV3-1 (or the pseudogene TRBV3-2) and TRBJ1-2; tentative D call: TRBD1 (5 bases). The CDR3 is 15 amino acids. With 4 bases removed from V and 8 bases from J, the gap between germline ends came to 20 bases. In germline, CDR1 is LGHDT, CDR2 YNNKEL (reference sequence). This CDR3 reads CASSPGRKGLGGYTF. CDR3 nucleotides: TGTGCCAGCAGCCCAGGGCGGAAGGGGTTGGGGGGCTACACCTTC.

The chain carries TRBV9 and TRBJ2-1, with 8 bases identical to TRBD2. The germline gives CDR1 SGDLS, CDR2 YYNGEE. V shed 4 bases and J 3 bases; nucleotides not matched to a gene: 3. This CDR3 spans 14 amino acids. The chain's CDR3 is CASSPGTSYNEQFF. The CDR3 coding sequence is TGTGCCAGCAGCCCCGGGACTAGCTACAATGAGCAGTTCTTC.

The gene calls are TRBV27 and TRBJ2-7, with D possibly called TRBD1 or TRBD2 (5 bases each). Trimming stripped 2 bases from V and 4 bases from J, with 15 bases between. Germline loops: CDR1 MNHEY, CDR2 SMNVEV (reference sequence). The CDR3 spans 15 residues. The CDR3 loop reads CASSLRGQGLYEQYF. CDR3 DNA sequence: TGTGCCAGCAGTTTAAGAGGGCAGGGCTTATACGAGCAGTACTTC.

CDR3 sequence reads: CASSLFGEQYF. As DNA, the CDR3 is TGTGCCAGCAGTTTATTCGGCGAGCAGTACTTC. The rearrangement links TRBV27 to TRBJ2-7; D unclear. CDR1 and CDR2 (germline): MNHEY, SMNVEV (reference sequence). The CDR3 runs to 11 residues. The germline V and J ends were trimmed by 1 base and 6 bases, with 4 bases remaining between them.

V is TRBV5-1 and J is TRBJ2-7; D call uncertain. This CDR3 is 16 amino acids long. CDR1 and CDR2 (germline): SGHRS, YFSETQ. V dropped 1 base and J dropped 2 bases, with 16 bases sitting between them. The CDR3 here is CASSLLPEAPAYEQYF. The CDR3 DNA reads TGCGCCAGCAGCTTGTTGCCCGAGGCCCCAGCCTACGAGCAGTACTTC. Based on the CDR3 plus reference TRBV5-1 and TRBJ2-7, the full variable domain is KAGVTQTPRYLIKTRGQQVTLSCSPISGHRSVSWYQQTPGQGLQFLFEYFSETQRNKGNFPGRFSGRQFSNSRSEMNVSTLELGDSALYLCASSLLPEAPAYEQYFGPGTRLTVT.

This chain connects TRBV5-5 to TRBJ1-2, with TRBD1 as a possible D gene (5 bases). CDR1 and CDR2 from the germline V gene are SGHKS and YYEKEE (reference sequence). V was trimmed by 4 bases and J by 8 bases, leaving 18 bases between them. The length of the CDR3 is 14 residues. CDR3 nucleotide sequence: TGTGCCAGCAGCCTAGAGCTCATGGGGCGAGGCTACACCTTC. Protein sequence: CASSLELMGRGYTF. The whole variable domain, remainder taken from reference TRBV5-5 and TRBJ1-2, is DAGVTQSPTHLIKTRGQQVTLRCSPISGHKSVSWYQQVLGQGPQFIFQYYEKEERGRGNFPDRFSARQFPNYSSELNVNALLLGDSALYLCASSLELMGRGYTFGSGTRLTVV.

This CDR3 is CAATGTSVGELFF. Written as DNA, the CDR3 is TGTGCCGCGACCGGGACTAGCGTCGGGGAGCTGTTTTTT. V usage is TRBV2 and J usage is TRBJ2-2; 10 bases agree with TRBD2. Germline CDR1 SNHLY, CDR2 FYNNEI. This CDR3 region has 13 residues. Unmatched junction bases numbered 7, after V lost 11 bases and J lost 7 bases.

A single count supports this clone. V and J are TRBV24-1 and TRBJ2-7; 11 bases agree with TRBD1. CDR1 KGHDR and CDR2 SFDVKD come from the germline V gene. The CDR3 extends over 18 amino acids. V lost 8 bases and J lost 4; bases outside the gene matches: 18. CDR3 coding DNA: TGTGCCACCACCCTCTCCCCGGACAGGGGGCGGGGGTCTTACGAGCAGTACTTC. Its translation: CATTLSPDRGRGSYEQYF.

The DNA of the CDR3 is TGTGCCAGCAGCTTGGGGCGGCTCAATCAGCCCCAGCATTTT. This codes for CASSLGRLNQPQHF. V and J are TRBV7-2 and TRBJ1-5, with D perhaps TRBD1 (5 bases). The CDR3 runs to 14 residues. Trimming left V 3 bases short and J 3 bases short, with 9 bases between. Germline assignment: CDR1 SGHTA and CDR2 FQGNSA.

The chain employs TRBV6-5 and TRBJ1-2; D is perhaps TRBD1 (6 bases). The V end was cut by 5 bases, the J end by 8 bases, with 18 bases between. This CDR3 contains 14 residues. CDR1 MNHEY and CDR2 SVGAGI come from the germline V gene. Here the CDR3 DNA reads TGTGCCAGCAGTCACGCTCGGGGGGCTTGGGGCTACACCTTC. The encoded protein is CASSHARGAWGYTF.

This clone was picked up a small number of times. This chain's CDR3 is CASRPGSTTGELFF. CDR3 nucleotides: TGTGCCAGCAGACCTGGCTCAACCACCGGGGAGCTGTTTTTT. The chain recombines TRBV7-2 with TRBJ2-2; D uncertain. Trimming pared 6 bases from V and 4 bases from J, leaving 12 bases between. This CDR3 spans 14 amino acids. The germline V gene has CDR1 SGHTA and CDR2 FQGNSA.

The chain links TRBV9 to TRBJ2-5; 7 bases match TRBD1. The length of the CDR3 is 14 residues. Germline CDR1 reads SGDLS; CDR2 reads YYNGEE. J gave up 1 base and V 6 bases, and 6 bases lay outside the gene matches. The CDR3: CASNRDRVQETQYF. DNA of the CDR3: TGTGCCAGCAACCGGGACAGAGTCCAAGAGACCCAGTACTTC.

V is TRBV21-1 and J is TRBJ2-1; the D call of TRBD1 is as the table states it, not checked on the DNA. TRBV21-1 is labeled a pseudogene. CDR3 length equals 19 residues. CDR3 DNA sequence: TGTGCCAGCAGCAAAGACGGGGTTCCACCCGGGACAGGGAACAATGAGCAGTTCTTC. This sequence encodes CASSKDGVPPGTGNNEQFF.

This chain joins TRBV30 and TRBJ1-2; no clear D gene. The CDR3 length is 10 residues. The germline CDR1 and CDR2 sequences are GTSNPN and SVGIG (reference sequence). V was cut by 3 bases and J by 2 bases, with 1 base left in between. The CDR3 loop reads CAWSNYGYTF. As DNA, the CDR3 is TGTGCCTGGAGCAACTATGGCTACACCTTC.

The chain couples TRBV19 to TRBJ1-4, with TRBD1 matching over 9 bases. The CDR3 spans 15 residues. Germline V gene data show CDR1 as LNHDA and CDR2 as SQIVND (reference sequence). V was clipped by 1 base and J by 7 bases; unmatched bases: 4. Here the CDR3 DNA reads TGTGCCAGTAGTATAGGAGGGACAGGGCGTGAAAAACTGTTTTTT. Translating it yields CASSIGGTGREKLFF.